Below are 8 T cell receptor beta chains sequenced from a single sample in a study of tumor-infiltrating lymphocytes in primary liver carcinoma. The authors made TCR beta cDNA from 400 to 550 ng total RNA with a constant-region primer. ARM-PCR was slightly modified, and three nested multiplex PCR rounds with it gave rise to the TCR beta libraries. For approximately 11 cycles apiece, the opening two PCR rounds ran with TRBV1-TRBV30 forward primers and a C-beta reverse primer. TCRdb re-called the multiplex PCR reads with MiXCR, one entry per CDR3 protein. This sample carries about 120,000 distinct CDR3 sequences, around 70% of them seen once, and the ten largest clones take 8.1%. Between roughly 17 and 31 mg of unsorted bulk tissue served as the source from which RNA and DNA were co-extracted. The sequenced sample consisted of tumor-adjacent normal liver tissue. The source of these receptors is a woman in her sixties with primary liver carcinoma and hepatitis B virus infection.

Of note for this clonotype: At one end the junction does not follow the germline gene, possibly because of a read error. This chain joins TRBV12-3 or TRBV12-4 and TRBJ2-7, with D perhaps TRBD2 (6 bases). This CDR3 has 15 amino acids. Here the CDR3 reads CASSLHQLAKYAQYF. In nucleotides, the CDR3 is TGTGCCAGCAGTTTACACCAACTAGCAAAATACGCGCAGTACTTC.

For this clonotype: A read error is possible here, since a much larger clone lies one base away. The genes are TRBV19 and TRBJ2-7; unclear D gene. Looked up from germline, CDR1 is LNHDA and CDR2 is SQIVND (reference sequence). The CDR3 loop spans 12 amino acids. As DNA, the CDR3 is TGTGCCAGAAGTATGCTTGGATACGAGCAGTACTTC. Encoded protein: CARSMLGYEQYF.

As to this clonotype: A much larger clone differs by one base, so this may be a read error. The V call is TRBV5-1, the J call TRBJ1-1; the D gene is possibly TRBD1 (5 bases). Germline V gene data show CDR1 as SGHRS and CDR2 as YFSETQ. Trimming removed 4 bases at V and 0 bases at J, with 10 bases between. The length of the CDR3 is 14 residues. The CDR3, as DNA: TGCGCCAGCAGCGCACGACAGATGAACACTGAAGCTTTCTTT. The encoded protein is CASSARQMNTEAFF.

This clonotype has a count of ten or more. The chain couples TRBV5-1 to TRBJ1-2; possibly TRBD1 for D (5 bases). V was clipped by 0 bases and J by 10 bases, with 16 bases between them. Germline V gene data show CDR1 as SGHRS and CDR2 as YFSETQ. CDR3 size: 14 residues. The CDR3 DNA reads TGCGCCAGCAGCTTGGTGGGGGGGGACCCCATCTACACCTTC. Its protein product is CASSLVGGDPIYTF.

Comments on this clonotype: Since no conserved phenylalanine or tryptophan closes the CDR3, a read error is the likely cause. The rearrangement uses TRBV11-3 and TRBJ2-7, with TRBD2 as a possible D gene (7 bases). From germline, CDR1 is SGHNT and CDR2 YENEEA. This CDR3 has 15 residues. The CDR3 loop reads CTGSPGTGGNYEQYS. The CDR3 coding sequence is TGTACCGGCAGCCCCGGGACGGGGGGCAACTACGAGCAGTACTCC.

For this clonotype: This is likely a read error, given that the CDR3 carries no conserved phenylalanine or tryptophan at its end. The chain employs TRBV11-3 and TRBJ2-1; 10 bases are a match to TRBD2. From germline, CDR1 is SGHNT and CDR2 YENEEA. Trimming cost V 11 bases and J 9 bases; bases outside gene matches: 16. The length of the CDR3 is 15 residues. CDR3 region: CAGSLGTSGKLEQFL. DNA for the CDR3: TGTGCCGGTAGCTTAGGAACTAGCGGGAAGCTTGAGCAGTTCCTC.

V gene TRBV15 combines with J gene TRBJ2-7, with D possibly matching TRBD1 (6 bases). Germline values: CDR1 LNHNV, CDR2 YYDKDF (reference sequence). The CDR3 runs 14 residues. V was cut by 3 bases and J by 3 bases, with 12 bases left in between. As DNA, the CDR3 is TGTGCCACCAGCAGGGGACAAAACGACTACGAGCAGTACTTC. Translated: CATSRGQNDYEQYF.

This clonotype appeared many times. The V call is TRBV5-4, the J call TRBJ2-1, with 12 nucleotides matching TRBD2. CDR3 length: 18 amino acids. Per germline, CDR1 SGHNT and CDR2 YYREEE (reference sequence). The J segment lost 1 base and the V segment lost 1 base, leaving 6 bases of the junction unmatched. In DNA, the CDR3 is TGTGCCAGCAGCTTGACTCCTAGCGGGAGGGGGTCCTACAATGAGCAGTTCTTC. Its protein is CASSLTPSGRGSYNEQFF.